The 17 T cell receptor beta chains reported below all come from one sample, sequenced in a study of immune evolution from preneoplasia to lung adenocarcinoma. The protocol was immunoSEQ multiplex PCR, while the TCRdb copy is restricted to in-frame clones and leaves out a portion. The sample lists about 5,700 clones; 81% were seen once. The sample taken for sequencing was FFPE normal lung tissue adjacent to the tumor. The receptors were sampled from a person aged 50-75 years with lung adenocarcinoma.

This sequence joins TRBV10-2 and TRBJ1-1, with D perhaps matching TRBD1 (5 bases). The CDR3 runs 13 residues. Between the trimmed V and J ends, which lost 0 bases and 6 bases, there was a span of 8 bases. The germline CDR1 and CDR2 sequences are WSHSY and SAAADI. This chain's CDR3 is CASSESQGSEAFF. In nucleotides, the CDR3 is TGCGCCAGCAGTGAGTCCCAGGGTTCTGAAGCTTTCTTT.

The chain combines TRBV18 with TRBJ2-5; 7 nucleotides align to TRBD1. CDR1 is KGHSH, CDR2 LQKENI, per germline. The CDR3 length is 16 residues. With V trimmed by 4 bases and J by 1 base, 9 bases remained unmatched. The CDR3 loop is CASSRDVRDSQETQYF. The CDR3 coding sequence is TGTGCCAGCTCACGCGATGTCCGGGACAGCCAAGAGACCCAGTACTTC.

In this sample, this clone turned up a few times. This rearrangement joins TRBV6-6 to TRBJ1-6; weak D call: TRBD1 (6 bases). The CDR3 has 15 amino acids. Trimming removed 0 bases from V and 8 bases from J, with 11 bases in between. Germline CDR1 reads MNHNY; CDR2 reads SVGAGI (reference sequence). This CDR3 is CASSYSTGGDSPLHF. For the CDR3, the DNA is TGTGCCAGCAGTTACTCGACAGGAGGAGATTCACCCCTCCACTTT.

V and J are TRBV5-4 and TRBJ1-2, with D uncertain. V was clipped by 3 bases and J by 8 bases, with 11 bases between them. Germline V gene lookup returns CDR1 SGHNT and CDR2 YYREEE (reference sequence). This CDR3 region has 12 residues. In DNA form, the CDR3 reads TGTGCCAGCAGCTCACACGGGTGGGGCTACACCTTC. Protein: CASSSHGWGYTF.

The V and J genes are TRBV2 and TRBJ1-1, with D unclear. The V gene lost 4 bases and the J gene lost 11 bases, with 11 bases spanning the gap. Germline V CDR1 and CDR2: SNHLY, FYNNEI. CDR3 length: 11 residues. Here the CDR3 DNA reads TGTGCCAGCAGTGTCACGGGTCGGGCTTTCTTT. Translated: CASSVTGRAFF.

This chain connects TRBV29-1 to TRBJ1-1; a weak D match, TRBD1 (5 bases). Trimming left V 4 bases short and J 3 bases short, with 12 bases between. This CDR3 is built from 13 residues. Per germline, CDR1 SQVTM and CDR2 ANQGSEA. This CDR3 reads CSVGGVMDTEAFF. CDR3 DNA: TGCAGCGTTGGGGGGGTCATGGACACTGAAGCTTTCTTT.

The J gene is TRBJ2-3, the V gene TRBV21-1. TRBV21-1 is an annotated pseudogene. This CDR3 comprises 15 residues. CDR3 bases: TGTGCCAGCAGCAATCATGGGCCTAGAAGAGATACGCAGTATTTT. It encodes CASSNHGPRRDTQYF.

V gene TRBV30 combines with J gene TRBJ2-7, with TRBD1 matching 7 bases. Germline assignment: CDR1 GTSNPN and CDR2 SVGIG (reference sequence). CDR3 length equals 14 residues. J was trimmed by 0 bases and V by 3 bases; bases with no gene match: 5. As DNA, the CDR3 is TGTGCCTGGAGCCCCGACAGGGTCTCCTACGAGCAGTACTTC. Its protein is CAWSPDRVSYEQYF.

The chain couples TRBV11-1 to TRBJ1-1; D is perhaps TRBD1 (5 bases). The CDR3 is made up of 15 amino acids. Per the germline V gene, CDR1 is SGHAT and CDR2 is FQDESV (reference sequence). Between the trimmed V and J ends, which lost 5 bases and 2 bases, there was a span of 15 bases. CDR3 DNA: TGTGCCAGCAGCCTTCAGGGTTCCTCAAACACTGAAGCTTTCTTT. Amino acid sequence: CASSLQGSSNTEAFF.

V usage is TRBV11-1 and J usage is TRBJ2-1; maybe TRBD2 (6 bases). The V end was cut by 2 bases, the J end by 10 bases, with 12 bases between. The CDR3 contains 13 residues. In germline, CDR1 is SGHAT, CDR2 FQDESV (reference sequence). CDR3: CASSLFGGEEQFF. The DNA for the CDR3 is TGTGCCAGCAGCTTATTTGGAGGGGAGGAGCAGTTCTTC.

The CDR3 nucleotides are TGTGCCAGTAGTATGGGCGATAGTACACGGTCGTCTATTCTCTATGGCTACACCTTC. Translation gives CASSMGDSTRSSILYGYTF. This chain links TRBV19 with TRBJ1-2; D call uncertain. This CDR3 is built from 19 residues. Trimming took 3 bases from V and 4 from J, leaving 27 bases between them. The V gene's germline CDR1 is LNHDA and CDR2 SQIVND (reference sequence). Variable domain in full (rest from reference TRBV19 and TRBJ1-2): DGGITQSPKYLFRKEGQNVTLSCEQNLNHDAMYWYRQDPGQGLRLIYYSQIVNDFQKGDIAEGYSVSREKKESFPLTVTSAQKNPTAFYLCASSMGDSTRSSILYGYTFGSGTRLTVV.

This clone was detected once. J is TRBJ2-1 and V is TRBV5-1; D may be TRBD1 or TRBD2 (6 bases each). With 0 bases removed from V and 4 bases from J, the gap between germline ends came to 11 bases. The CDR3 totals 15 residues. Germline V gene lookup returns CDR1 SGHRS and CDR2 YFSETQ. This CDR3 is CASSLGGTTYNEQFF. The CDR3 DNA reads TGCGCCAGCAGCTTGGGCGGGACAACTTACAATGAGCAGTTCTTC.

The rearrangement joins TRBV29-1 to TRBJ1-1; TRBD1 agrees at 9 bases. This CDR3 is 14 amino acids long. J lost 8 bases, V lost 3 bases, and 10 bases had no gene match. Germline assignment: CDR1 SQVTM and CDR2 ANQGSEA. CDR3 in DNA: TGCAGCGTTGAGGGGGGACAGGGATGGGCGGAAGCTTTCTTT. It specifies CSVEGGQGWAEAFF.

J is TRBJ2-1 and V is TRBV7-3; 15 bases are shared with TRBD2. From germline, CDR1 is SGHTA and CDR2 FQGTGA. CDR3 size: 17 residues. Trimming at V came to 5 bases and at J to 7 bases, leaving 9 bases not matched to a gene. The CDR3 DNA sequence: TGTGCCAGCAGCCTTACATCCGGACTAGCGGGAGGGAATGAGCAGTTCTTC. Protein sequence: CASSLTSGLAGGNEQFF.

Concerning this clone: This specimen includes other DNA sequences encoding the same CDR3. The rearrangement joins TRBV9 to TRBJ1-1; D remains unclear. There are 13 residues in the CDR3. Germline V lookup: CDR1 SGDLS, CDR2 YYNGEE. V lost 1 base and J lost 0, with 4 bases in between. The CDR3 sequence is CASSVTLNTEAFF. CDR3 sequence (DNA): TGTGCCAGCAGCGTAACCTTGAACACTGAAGCTTTCTTT.

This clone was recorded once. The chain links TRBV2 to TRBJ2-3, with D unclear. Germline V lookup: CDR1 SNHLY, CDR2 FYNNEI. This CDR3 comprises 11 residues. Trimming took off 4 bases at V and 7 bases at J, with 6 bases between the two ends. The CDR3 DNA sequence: TGTGCCAGCAGTGGTTTGCATACGCAGTATTTT. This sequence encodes CASSGLHTQYF.

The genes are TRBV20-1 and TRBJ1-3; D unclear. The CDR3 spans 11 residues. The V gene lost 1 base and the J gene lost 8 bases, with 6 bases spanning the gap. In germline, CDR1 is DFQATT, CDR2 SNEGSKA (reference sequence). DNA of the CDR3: TGCAGTGCTAGAGTAGTTGACACCATATATTTT. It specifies CSARVVDTIYF.